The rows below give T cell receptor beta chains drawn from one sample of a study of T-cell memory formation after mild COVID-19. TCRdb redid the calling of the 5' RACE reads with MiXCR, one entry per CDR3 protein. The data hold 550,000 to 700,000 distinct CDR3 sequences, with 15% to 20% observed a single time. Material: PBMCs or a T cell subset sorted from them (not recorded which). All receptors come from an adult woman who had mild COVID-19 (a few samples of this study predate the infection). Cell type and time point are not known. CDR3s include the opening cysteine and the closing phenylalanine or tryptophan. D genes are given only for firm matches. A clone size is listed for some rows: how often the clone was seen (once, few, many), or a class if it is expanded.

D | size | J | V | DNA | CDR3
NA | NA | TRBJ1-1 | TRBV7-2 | TGTGCCAGCAGCTTAGAGGATACGGGGGGAAGAAGGTTCTTT | CASSLEDTGGRRFF
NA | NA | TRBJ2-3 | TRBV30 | TGTGCCTGGAGTATGAACACGCACACAGATACGCAGTATTTT | CAWSMNTHTDTQYF
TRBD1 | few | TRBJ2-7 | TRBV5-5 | TGTGCCAGCAGCCAGGACAGGTTCGGGTACGAGCAGTACTTC | CASSQDRFGYEQYF
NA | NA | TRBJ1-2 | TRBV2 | TGTGCCAGCAGTGAAGACGCAGGGTATGGCTACACCTTC | CASSEDAGYGYTF
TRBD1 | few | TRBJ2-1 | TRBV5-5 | TGTGCCAGCAGTTCCACAGGGGGTGAGCAGTTCTTC | CASSSTGGEQFF
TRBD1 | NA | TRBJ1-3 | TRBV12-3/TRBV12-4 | TGTGCCAGCAGCCCCACGACAGGGTTCACTGGAAACACCATATATTTT | CASSPTTGFTGNTIYF
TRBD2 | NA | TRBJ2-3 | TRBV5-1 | TGCGCCAGCAGCGTCGGAGCGGGGGGCGCCGATACGCAGTATTTT | CASSVGAGGADTQYF
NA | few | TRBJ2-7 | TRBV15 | TGTGCCACCAGCAGAGTACGTTCCGGGAGCTCCTACGAGCAGTACTTC | CATSRVRSGSSYEQYF
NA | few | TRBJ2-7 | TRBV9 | TGTGCCAGCAATGGAGGTGATGAGCAGTACTTC | CASNGGDEQYF
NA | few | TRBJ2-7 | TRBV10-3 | TGTGCCATCAGTGGACGGGGGCTTGACGAGCAGTACTTC | CAISGRGLDEQYF
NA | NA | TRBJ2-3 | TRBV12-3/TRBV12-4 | TGTGCCAGCAGTCCTGGCCTCGAAGATACGCAGTATTTT | CASSPGLEDTQYF
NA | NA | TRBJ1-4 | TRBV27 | TGTGCCAGCAGTACTTACGAGGCCGCAGGTGGTGAAAAACTGTTTTTT | CASSTYEAAGGEKLFF
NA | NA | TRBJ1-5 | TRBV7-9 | TGTGCCAGCAGCTTAGCGCGAGGACCCCAGCATTTT | CASSLARGPQHF
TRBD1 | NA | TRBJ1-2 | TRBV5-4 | TGTGCCAGCAGCTCACAGACAGGGGTTAGAGCTAACTATGGCTACACCTTC | CASSSQTGVRANYGYTF
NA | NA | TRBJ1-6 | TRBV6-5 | TGTGCCAGCAGACTAACCGGGACCGCCAATTCACCCCTCCACTTT | CASRLTGTANSPLHF
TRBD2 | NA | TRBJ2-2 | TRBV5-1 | TGCGCCAGCAGCGGGACTAGCGGGGGACCCTCCAACACCGGGGAGCTGTTTTTT | CASSGTSGGPSNTGELFF
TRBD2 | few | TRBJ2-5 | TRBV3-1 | TGTGCCAGCAGAGCGAGCGGGGCAGAGCGAACCCAGTACTTC | CASRASGAERTQYF
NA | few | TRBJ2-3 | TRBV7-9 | TGTGCCAGCAGCGAAACCGGGACGGGGAGCACAGATACGCAGTATTTT | CASSETGTGSTDTQYF
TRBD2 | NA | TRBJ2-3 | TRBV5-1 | TGCGCCAGCAGCTCAGATCCCCGGACTAGCGGGGGGCCGGATACGCAGTATTTT | CASSSDPRTSGGPDTQYF
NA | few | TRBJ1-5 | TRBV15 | TGTGCCACCAGCCACAACCTGGGACAGCCCCAGCATTTT | CATSHNLGQPQHF
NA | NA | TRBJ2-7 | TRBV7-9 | TGTGCCAGCAGCTTAGCTGCCATCTCCTACGAGCAGTACTTC | CASSLAAISYEQYF
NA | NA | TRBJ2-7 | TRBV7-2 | TGTGCCAGCAGCCTAGGGATTGGGCCCGCCGACGAGCAGTACTTC | CASSLGIGPADEQYF
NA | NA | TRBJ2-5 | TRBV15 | TGTGCCACCGAGGGGGGGTTTCAAGAGACCCAGTACTTC | CATEGGFQETQYF